A few counts support the clone carrying this T cell receptor (beta chain). Antigen: not known. Clones were read by immunoSEQ multiplex PCR, and TCRdb kept only the in-frame ones, dropping some. The sample has some 150,000 clones, about nine tenths seen once. V was clipped by 4 bases and J by 3 bases, with 13 bases between them. CDR1 is SGHAT and CDR2 is FQNNGV in the germline V gene. The CDR3 consists of 15 residues. The data derive from a study of T cell responses to AZD1222 COVID-19 vaccine. Findings and caveats of the study: Increased Spike-specific TCR breadth and depth were observed after two AZD1222 doses. Of the AZD1222 recipients, only 5 to 7 were seropositive at baseline. The sample set comprised mostly white British donors with more females, and clonal diversity was possibly underestimated. Regions 160-218 and 743-854 held dominance among vaccine-associated CD4 TCRs, which spanned spike.

The gene calls are TRBV11-2 and TRBJ1-5, with D tentatively TRBD1 (5 bases). This sample comprised peripheral blood, obtained on day 0 of AZD1222 vaccination. This clonotype originated in an adult in good health. CDR3 sequence: CASSSDGGINQPQHF. CDR3 sequence (DNA): TGTGCCAGCAGCTCCGACGGGGGTATCAATCAGCCCCAGCATTTT.